The 11 T cell receptor beta chains below were found in one sample sequenced in a study of blood T cell repertoires in COVID-19 (dated by TCRdb to between 2020 and 2021). The library was produced with the immunoSEQ multiplex PCR assay. Here the immuneACCESS table is served through TCRdb, limited to in-frame sequences with V and J called. Missing clones are a known gap in these copies; in checked studies unresolved V genes cover under half, and the rest lacks a known reason. Counted in this sample were about 47,000 clones; roughly 87% of them appeared once. Of the sample, 3% to 3.5% falls within the top ten clones. Sequenced: peripheral blood. These receptors all stem from a man between 50 and 59 years old with active COVID-19.

The chain carries TRBV6-1 and TRBJ2-3, with a weak D call TRBD2 (5 bases). The CDR3 is 15 amino acids. The germline V gene encodes CDR1 MNHNS and CDR2 SASEGT. The ends were cut back, 2 bases at V and 3 bases at J, with 12 bases in the middle. The CDR3 loop reads CASSELAPWTDTQYF. CDR3 sequence (DNA): TGTGCCAGCAGTGAACTAGCTCCTTGGACAGATACGCAGTATTTT.

This chain connects TRBV12-5 to TRBJ1-2; no definite D call. Germline V gene sequence: CDR1 LGHNT, CDR2 FRNRAP. The CDR3 runs 14 residues. V was clipped by 5 bases and J by 3 bases, with 13 bases between them. CDR3 nucleotides: TGTGCTAGTGGTCTCGGAGTGGTTGACTATGGCTACACCTTC. It is translated as CASGLGVVDYGYTF.

V and J are TRBV24-1 and TRBJ2-3, with D perhaps TRBD1 (5 bases). V was clipped by 3 bases and J by 1 base, with 7 bases between them. The CDR3 has 14 residues. Per germline, CDR1 KGHDR and CDR2 SFDVKD. The CDR3, as DNA: TGTGCCACCAGTGATGCCAGGGGCACAGATACGCAGTATTTT. Translated: CATSDARGTDTQYF.

The chain links TRBV7-2 to TRBJ2-5; 13 bases align to TRBD2. Germline CDR1 reads SGHTA; CDR2 reads FQGNSA. This CDR3 is 15 amino acids long. V shed 5 bases and J 9 bases; nucleotides not matched to a gene: 9. The CDR3 region has the DNA TGTGCCAGCAGCCCTTTAACTAGCGGGGGGGCCTCCCAGTACTTC. Translation gives CASSPLTSGGASQYF.

The gene calls are TRBV18 and TRBJ2-7; 8 bases agree with TRBD1. This CDR3 spans 15 amino acids. The V gene end was trimmed by 4 bases and the J gene end by 4 bases; junction bases not matched to a gene: 9. CDR1 and CDR2 (germline): KGHSH, LQKENI. CDR3 nucleotide sequence: TGTGCCAGCTCACTCCCTTCGAGACAGGGGTACGAGCAGTACTTC. Protein product: CASSLPSRQGYEQYF.

The chain employs TRBV6-5 and TRBJ2-2; unclear D gene. Deletions cut 2 bases from V and 3 bases from J, with 4 bases between. Germline V gene sequence: CDR1 MNHEY, CDR2 SVGAGI. The CDR3 has 13 amino acids. CDR3 region: CASSYQDTGELFF. The CDR3 nucleotides read TGTGCCAGCAGTTACCAGGACACCGGGGAGCTGTTTTTT.

V is TRBV18 and J is TRBJ2-7; 7 bases line up with TRBD1. CDR1 KGHSH and CDR2 LQKENI come from the germline V gene. The CDR3 is 15 residues long. With 4 bases clipped from V and 3 bases from J, the junction kept 9 bases outside the gene matches. The CDR3 is CASSRDSFSLYEQYV. DNA of the CDR3: TGTGCCAGCTCACGGGACAGCTTCTCTCTCTACGAGCAGTACGTC.

V is TRBV5-1 and J is TRBJ2-3, with a weak D call TRBD2 (7 bases). The CDR3 runs 17 residues. Germline CDR1 SGHRS, CDR2 YFSETQ. The germline V and J ends were trimmed by 0 bases and 3 bases, with 17 bases remaining between them. The CDR3, as DNA: TGCGCCAGCAGCTTGGTTGGGGGGGCATCGTTTACAGATACGCAGTATTTT. Amino acid sequence: CASSLVGGASFTDTQYF.

The genes are TRBV9 and TRBJ2-3; tentatively, D is TRBD2 (5 bases). Germline V gives CDR1 SGDLS, CDR2 YYNGEE. Trimming removed 3 bases from V and 1 base from J, with 9 bases in between. The CDR3 contains 14 residues. The CDR3 nucleotides are TGTGCCAGCAGCGCAGCCGGGGGCACAGATACGCAGTATTTT. It yields the protein CASSAAGGTDTQYF.

The chain employs TRBV27 and TRBJ2-1, with 7 positions matching TRBD2. CDR1 and CDR2 (germline): MNHEY, SMNVEV (reference sequence). CDR3 length: 16 amino acids. V was pared by 7 bases and J by 2 bases, with 11 bases of the junction left unmatched. In DNA, the CDR3 is TGTGCCAGCACTGGGGAGGGACTTAAGACCTACAATGAGCAGTTCTTC. This codes for CASTGEGLKTYNEQFF.

J is TRBJ2-3 and V is TRBV12-5; 8 bases align to TRBD2. The CDR3 extends over 15 amino acids. Germline CDR1 and CDR2: LGHNT and FRNRAP. V lost 6 bases to trimming and J lost 1 base; unmatched junction nucleotides: 6. CDR3 residues: CASGGTRNRTDTQYF. The CDR3 bases are TGTGCTAGTGGCGGGACTAGAAACCGCACAGATACGCAGTATTTT.